What follows describes a single TCR beta chain. Original processing notes: Reference gene primers were amplified, and this amplification served to estimate nucleated cell counts. Generated by immunoSEQ multiplex PCR, the TCRdb table keeps only in-frame clones and is missing some. V, J and clone size were drawn from that table, and D and trimming were deduced from the DNA. The sample has more than 200,000 clones, 85% to 90% seen once; the top ten hold around a tenth. This entry comes from a study of blood T cell repertoires in COVID-19. For the study at large: Spain, Italy and the United States supplied samples that represented acute and convalescent COVID-19. PBMCs, B-cell-depleted T cells, or T cells were the source of the cDNA or gDNA that made up the material.

Between the trimmed V and J ends, which lost 6 bases and 0 bases, there was a span of 10 bases. Germline V gene data show CDR1 as SGHRS and CDR2 as YFSETQ. This CDR3 has 13 residues. Enrollment of patients from Seattle took place during active infection, with longitudinal follow-up. Sequenced sample: peripheral blood. The source of this sequence is a man aged 45 to 65 with COVID-19, enrolled during active disease. V is TRBV5-1 and J is TRBJ2-7; D is possibly TRBD1 (6 bases). The CDR3 protein is CASNPGDSYEQYF. The CDR3 nucleotides read TGCGCCAGCAACCCAGGGGACTCCTACGAGCAGTACTTC.